This T cell receptor beta chain was found in a study of shared clonotypes between healthy human individuals (dated by TCRdb to 2018 to 2020). About the investigation overall: Three men and a couple of women, aged 18 to 49 years, made up the cohort. Per donor, leukapheresis produced somewhere between about 0.94 and 8.9 billion PBMCs. For each donor, CD4 naive and CD4 memory were each given three plates, CD8 naive was given two plates, and CD8 memory was given one plate. To estimate repertoire size and how much clonotypes are shared between individuals, the study performed deep sequencing of blood TCR repertoires from a few healthy adults. Different laboratories and diverse techniques were used to prepare libraries and sequence TCR repertoires, to increase sequencing depth and limit assay-specific biases.

CD8 naive samples consisted of CD45RO-negative cells that were positively selected for CCR7, yielding a CD45RA+CCR7+ population without TemRA cells. The donors were healthy, HIV-negative adults who had no recently reported acute infections or vaccinations. All donors were Caucasian adults living in Nashville, Tennessee, USA. Blood was obtained by leukapheresis, after which PBMCs were separated by Ficoll-Histopaque density gradient centrifugation and cryopreserved in liquid nitrogen vapor phase. Purity and quantity of every magnetically sorted T cell population were checked by analytical flow cytometry. Genomic DNA was isolated from every sorted fraction and measured by UV absorbance on a Nanodrop 2000c. The paper as a whole reports these results and caveats: Compared with non-shared clonotypes, clonotypes shared by all four sorted-subset donors had higher generation probabilities. Naive subsets generally had larger estimated clonotype richness than memory subsets. Pairwise subsampling led to the expectation that sequencing depth would affect the degree of clonotype sharing among donors. Rarefaction of sorted-subset datasets indicated incomplete sequencing despite the large sequencing depth. Approximately 5% of naive CD4, more than 3% of naive CD8, 2.3% of memory CD4, and more than 0.35% of memory CD8 clonotypes were shared across several donors. Sampling was limited to blood, and TCR repertoires in tissue likely differ from TCR repertoires in blood. Because the study included only a small number of donors, the genetic and exposure-history diversity represented was limited.

Using the deep immunoSEQ assay, TCR CDR3 regions were amplified from genomic DNA by multiplex PCR. Extracted genomic DNA from each cell subset was spread evenly across all wells of several immunoSEQ 96-well plates, with each plate serving as a replicate. For sorted subsets, about 200 ng genomic DNA, equal to tens of thousands of T cell genomes, was loaded into each replicate PCR. The purified libraries were quantified using a Qubit 3.0 fluorometer, sized with a Bioanalyzer 2100, and then quantified again using the KAPA Library Quantification kit. Each immunoSEQ 96-well plate was sequenced on its own single-read 150-cycle Illumina NextSeq 550 flow cell. The original methods were these. Because the immunoSEQ output held only junctional sequences and lacked quality scores, the filtering could not match the filtering applied to full-length reads. To assign V/J genes and CDR3, sequences were annotated against IMGT germline references using PyIR, a Python wrapper for IgBLAST v1.9. Reads were removed for weak V/J assignments (E-value above 1e-6), missing CDR3, stop codons, out-of-frame junctions, or ambiguous translated residues. V3J clonotypes were defined by identical inferred V gene, J gene, and CDR3 amino acid sequence. Percentage overlap between repertoires was calculated by dividing the number of shared unique clonotypes by the size of the smaller repertoire. RTK rarefaction, the Chao1 estimator, and Recon v2.1 estimates of unobserved clonotypes were used to assess repertoire richness. For all TCRbeta clonotypes obtained by the gDNA method from a few donors, generation probabilities were computed with OLGA. TCRdb retrieved this table from immuneACCESS and kept in-frame rearrangements only. Not all clones are present; in checked studies, unresolved V genes account for under half, and no reason is known for the remainder. V, J and clone size reflect that table, while D and trimming were determined from the DNA. The sample includes around 600,000 clones, with around 95% observed a single time. The top ten hold 0.11% of the sample.

Regarding this clone: Its target antigen remains unknown. No quality values exist for individual bases; no much larger clone is one base distant.

The material sequenced was naive CD8+ T cells sorted from blood. The sample's cell subset or site label, in plain terms: CD45RA+CCR7+. This receptor was obtained from a woman aged 25 to 39 in good health.

For the CDR3, the sequence is CASSVDTPYEQYF. The bases are TGTGCCAGCAGTGTGGACACCCCCTACGAGCAGTACTTC. The V and J genes are TRBV6-1 and TRBJ2-7, and possibly TRBD1, on 5 matching bases. Measured from the cysteine to the phenylalanine, the CDR3 is 13 residues long. Of the read, only the CDR3 DNA is kept; its 39 bases are in frame from base 1. The CDR1 and CDR2 encoded by the germline V gene are MNHNS and SASEGT. V is cut by 4 bases and J by 2 bases, and the space between the germline ends is 9 bases.